The 31 T cell receptor beta chains below were found in one sample sequenced in a study of blood T cell repertoires in COVID-19. The data were produced by immunoSEQ multiplex PCR, yet TCRdb's version contains in-frame clones alone and is incomplete. The data hold 70,000 or so clones, with more than 75% observed a single time. The sample was peripheral blood. These receptors came from a man aged 45-65 years with acute or convalescent COVID-19.

The chain uses TRBV28 and TRBJ2-1; the match to TRBD2 covers 12 bases. Germline CDR1 reads MDHEN; CDR2 reads SYDVKM. Germline trimming cut 2 bases from V and 7 bases from J; bases unmatched to any gene: 0. This CDR3 is 14 amino acids long. The CDR3 protein is CASSLTSGRNEQFF. The DNA of the CDR3 is TGTGCCAGCAGTTTAACTAGCGGGAGGAATGAGCAGTTCTTC.

The chain joins TRBV7-8 to TRBJ1-1, with a possible D match to TRBD1 (6 bases). Trimming shortened V by 0 bases and J by 0 bases, and 8 bases separated the two germline ends. The CDR3 contains 15 residues. CDR1 is SGHVS, CDR2 FQNEAQ, per germline. CDR3 sequence reads: CASSLAGGMNTEAFF. DNA of the CDR3: TGTGCCAGCAGCTTAGCAGGGGGAATGAACACTGAAGCTTTCTTT. Complete variable domain (other parts from reference TRBV7-8 and TRBJ1-1): GAGVSQSPRYKVAKRGQDVALRCDPISGHVSLFWYQQALGQGPEFLTYFQNEAQLDKSGLPSDRFFAERPEGSVSTLKIQRTQQEDSAVYLCASSLAGGMNTEAFFGQGTRLTVV.

Written as DNA, the CDR3 is TGCGCCAGCAGCTACGGGAACGGTAATGAAAAACTGTTTTTT. Amino acids: CASSYGNGNEKLFF. The chain is built from TRBV5-1 and TRBJ1-4; D gene uncertain. CDR1 is SGHRS and CDR2 is YFSETQ in the germline V gene. V was cut by 3 bases and J by 4 bases, with 10 bases left in between. The CDR3 consists of 14 residues.

The J gene is TRBJ1-2, the V gene TRBV18, with D uncertain. Trimming shortened V by 0 bases and J by 2 bases, and 7 bases separated the two germline ends. The CDR3 covers 14 residues. The V gene's germline CDR1 is KGHSH and CDR2 LQKENI. In nucleotides, the CDR3 is TGTGCCAGCTCACCACCGCCAGAAAACTATGGCTACACCTTC. Translating gives CASSPPPENYGYTF.

This rearrangement joins TRBV10-3 to TRBJ2-2, with 7 bases aligning to TRBD1. Germline V lookup: CDR1 ENHRY, CDR2 SYGVKD. Losses at the gene ends were 0 bases for V and 5 bases for J; bases not matched to a gene: 3. The CDR3 runs to 15 residues. DNA for the CDR3: TGTGCCATCAGTGAGTCTCTGACAGGGACCGGGGAGCTGTTTTTT. This sequence encodes CAISESLTGTGELFF.

The V and J genes are TRBV28 and TRBJ1-2; 7 nucleotides align to TRBD1. CDR3 length: 14 amino acids. Germline lookup yields CDR1 MDHEN and CDR2 SYDVKM. The V gene end was trimmed by 5 bases and the J gene end by 4 bases; junction bases not matched to a gene: 7. This chain's CDR3 is CASSHGTEIYGYTF. In DNA, the CDR3 is TGTGCCAGCAGTCACGGGACAGAGATCTATGGCTACACCTTC.

A single count supports this clone. The chain employs TRBV9 and TRBJ2-1, with 7 bases aligning to TRBD2. The CDR3 sequence is 16 residues long. Trimming removed 1 base from V and 3 bases from J; junction bases left unmatched: 7. In germline, CDR1 is SGDLS, CDR2 YYNGEE. The CDR3 here is CASSVRAGDLYNEQFF. The CDR3 bases are TGTGCCAGCAGCGTACGGGCGGGGGATCTCTACAATGAGCAGTTCTTC.

Here the CDR3 DNA reads TGTGCCAGCAGTCTCCGAGGGACAGGGGGGTATGGCTACACCTTC. Translating it yields CASSLRGTGGYGYTF. The chain links TRBV28 to TRBJ1-2; 11 bases agree with TRBD1. Germline CDR1 reads MDHEN; CDR2 reads SYDVKM. V was pared by 5 bases and J by 5 bases, with 7 bases of the junction left unmatched. The CDR3 covers 15 residues.

V and J are TRBV28 and TRBJ1-1; possibly TRBD1 for D (6 bases). The V and J ends lost 6 bases and 4 bases respectively, with 15 bases between them. The CDR3 runs to 14 residues. Per germline, CDR1 MDHEN and CDR2 SYDVKM. CDR3 nucleotides: TGTGCCAGCAGCCTACAGGGACCGGGCACTGAAGCTTTCTTT. Protein product: CASSLQGPGTEAFF.

The rearrangement joins TRBV11-2 to TRBJ1-2; D possibly corresponds to TRBD1 (6 bases). Per germline, CDR1 SGHAT and CDR2 FQNNGV. With 0 bases removed from V and 3 bases from J, the gap between germline ends came to 17 bases. CDR3 length: 17 amino acids. The CDR3 DNA reads TGTGCCAGCAGCTTAGATCGGAGGTCCAGGGGCTACTATGGCTACACCTTC. It is translated as CASSLDRRSRGYYGYTF.

This chain joins TRBV4-2 and TRBJ1-2; 7 bases are shared with TRBD1. The CDR3 loop spans 13 amino acids. V shed 2 bases, J shed 8 bases, and the junction held 5 bases outside the gene matches. CDR1 and CDR2 from the germline V gene are LGHNA and YNFKEQ. As DNA, the CDR3 is TGTGCCAGCAGCCAATGGCAGGGGGACGGCTACACCTTC. Amino acids: CASSQWQGDGYTF.

This clone showed up just once. The chain employs TRBV24-1 and TRBJ1-5, with D maybe TRBD1 (6 bases). The V gene's germline CDR1 is KGHDR and CDR2 SFDVKD. Trimming pared 9 bases from V and 11 bases from J, leaving 10 bases between. CDR3 length: 10 amino acids. CDR3 protein: CATGGHSQHF. As DNA, the CDR3 is TGTGCCACCGGGGGACATTCCCAGCATTTT.

The J gene is TRBJ2-5, the V gene TRBV7-2; 13 bases align to TRBD2. The junction had 7 bases not matched to a gene; V was cut back by 5 bases and J by 7 bases. The CDR3 totals 15 residues. Germline-derived CDR1 and CDR2 are SGHTA and FQGNSA. This CDR3 is CASSTGTSGVATQYF. CDR3 in DNA: TGTGCCAGCAGCACCGGGACTAGCGGGGTCGCGACCCAGTACTTC. Filled out from reference TRBV7-2 and TRBJ2-5, the complete variable domain reads GAGVSQSPSNKVTEKGKDVELRCDPISGHTALYWYRQSLGQGLEFLIYFQGNSAPDKSGLPSDRFSAERTGGSVSTLTIQRTQQEDSAVYLCASSTGTSGVATQYFGPGTRLLVL.

Only a few counts were recorded for this clone. In DNA form, the CDR3 reads TGTGCCAGTAGTATACTCGGAGGCAATCAGCCCCAGCATTTT. Its protein is CASSILGGNQPQHF. V usage is TRBV19 and J usage is TRBJ1-5; D call uncertain. Trimming removed 2 bases at V and 2 bases at J, with 7 bases between. CDR1 is LNHDA, CDR2 SQIVND, per germline (reference sequence). The CDR3 is 14 residues long.

The chain employs TRBV9 and TRBJ1-2; the D gene is possibly TRBD1 (5 bases). The CDR3 has 15 residues. Trimming took 5 bases from V and 3 from J, leaving 17 bases between them. CDR1 is SGDLS, CDR2 YYNGEE, per germline. The CDR3, as DNA: TGTGCCAGCAGGGAATCCGACAGCGCCTACTATGGCTACACCTTC. Its translation is CASRESDSAYYGYTF.

The chain carries TRBV5-8 and TRBJ2-6; possible D gene TRBD1, 5 bases. The CDR3 spans 15 residues. Germline assignment: CDR1 SGHTS and CDR2 YDEGEE. Between the trimmed V and J ends, which lost 0 bases and 3 bases, there was a span of 7 bases. The CDR3 spells CASSLATGGANVLTF. The DNA for the CDR3 is TGTGCCAGCAGCTTGGCCACAGGTGGGGCCAACGTCCTGACTTTC.

The chain is built from TRBV5-8 and TRBJ1-4, with D perhaps TRBD1 (6 bases). This CDR3 has 15 residues. CDR1 is SGHTS and CDR2 is YDEGEE in the germline V gene. Trimming cost V 2 bases and J 4 bases, with 12 bases left between them. As DNA, the CDR3 is TGTGCCAGCAGCTTAAACAGGGCCGGTAATGAAAAACTGTTTTTT. Translation: CASSLNRAGNEKLFF.

The CDR3 nucleotides are TGTGCCAGCAGTTACTCGCGGTCAACTAATGAAAAACTGTTTTTT. It translates to CASSYSRSTNEKLFF. The chain employs TRBV6-6 and TRBJ1-4, with D unresolved. The CDR3 is 15 amino acids. Between the trimmed V and J ends, which lost 0 bases and 0 bases, there was a span of 5 bases. Germline V lookup: CDR1 MNHNY, CDR2 SVGAGI (reference sequence).

This chain connects TRBV15 to TRBJ1-3; 8 nucleotides match TRBD1. Losses at the gene ends were 4 bases for V and 5 bases for J; bases not matched to a gene: 4. The CDR3 runs 14 residues. Germline V gene sequence: CDR1 LNHNV, CDR2 YYDKDF (reference sequence). The CDR3 DNA is TGTGCCACCAGCACAGGGGGCAGAAGAAACACCATATATTTT. Translation gives CATSTGGRRNTIYF.

In this sample, this clone turned up a few times. The V gene is TRBV6-5, the J gene TRBJ2-3; maybe TRBD1 (5 bases). V shed 5 bases and J shed 8 bases, with 11 bases lying between them. Germline CDR1 reads MNHEY; CDR2 reads SVGAGI. The CDR3 is 12 residues long. CDR3 DNA sequence: TGTGCCAGCAGTCCAGGGAAAGGTACGCAGTATTTT. This sequence encodes CASSPGKGTQYF.

The chain has TRBV4-3 and TRBJ2-1, with a possible D match to TRBD1 (6 bases). Deletions cut 1 base from V and 0 bases from J, with 7 bases between. Germline assignment: CDR1 LGHNA and CDR2 YSLEER. This CDR3 comprises 15 residues. The CDR3 nucleotides read TGCGCCAGCAGCCAAGCAGGGGCCTCCTACAATGAGCAGTTCTTC. Translating it yields CASSQAGASYNEQFF.

V and J are TRBV11-2 and TRBJ2-5; 12 bases are a match to TRBD2. The CDR3 spans 18 residues. Unmatched junction bases numbered 13, after V lost 5 bases and J lost 3 bases. Germline values: CDR1 SGHAT, CDR2 FQNNGV. CDR3 coding DNA: TGTGCCAGCAGCCAGTCTCTAGCGGGAGGGTCGGGGGAAGAGACCCAGTACTTC. Translating gives CASSQSLAGGSGEETQYF.

CDR3 amino acids: CATQSGTGGEKLFF. DNA for the CDR3: TGTGCCACCCAATCTGGGACAGGGGGTGAAAAACTGTTTTTT. The chain employs TRBV10-3 and TRBJ1-4; the match to TRBD1 covers 11 bases. Germline CDR1 and CDR2: ENHRY and SYGVKD. CDR3 length equals 14 residues. Trimming cost V 10 bases and J 7 bases; bases outside gene matches: 8.

This rearrangement joins TRBV11-2 to TRBJ2-7; 7 nucleotides agree with TRBD1. Germline loops: CDR1 SGHAT, CDR2 FQNNGV. V was clipped by 5 bases and J by 5 bases; unmatched bases: 3. The CDR3 is 12 amino acids. The CDR3 loop is CASSNDRDEQYF. The DNA of the CDR3 is TGTGCCAGCAGCAATGACAGGGACGAGCAGTACTTC.

The chain joins TRBV5-6 to TRBJ1-2; D might be TRBD1 (5 bases). Germline CDR1 reads SGHDT; CDR2 reads YYEEEE. The ends were cut back, 0 bases at V and 8 bases at J, with 8 bases in the middle. This CDR3 is 12 amino acids long. CDR3 residues: CASSLGGRGYTF. The DNA of the CDR3 is TGTGCCAGCAGCTTGGGGGGCCGGGGCTACACCTTC.

The V gene is TRBV24-1, the J gene TRBJ2-1; TRBD2 aligns across 9 bases. Per the germline V gene, CDR1 is KGHDR and CDR2 is SFDVKD. Germline trimming cut 5 bases from V and 8 bases from J; bases unmatched to any gene: 9. This CDR3 has 15 amino acids. The CDR3 bases are TGTGCCACCAGTGCTTGGGCGGGAGGGCCGGATGAGCAGTTCTTC. Translated, it gives CATSAWAGGPDEQFF.

This clone was seen a few times. The J gene is TRBJ2-7, the V gene TRBV28; maybe TRBD2 (5 bases). Germline lookup yields CDR1 MDHEN and CDR2 SYDVKM. There are 11 residues in the CDR3. The V end lost 6 bases, the J end lost 4 bases, and 7 bases lay between the germline ends. The CDR3 DNA reads as TGTGCCAGCAGGGAGCGGTACGAGCAGTACTTC. It is translated as CASRERYEQYF.

The rearrangement joins TRBV4-3 to TRBJ2-1; D is perhaps TRBD2 (6 bases). CDR3 length: 13 residues. Germline V CDR1 and CDR2: LGHNA, YSLEER. Trimming stripped 2 bases from V and 8 bases from J, with 10 bases between. CDR3 coding DNA: TGCGCCAGCAGCCAAAGCTGGGGGGATGAGCAGTTCTTC. As protein: CASSQSWGDEQFF.

This chain links TRBV6-5 with TRBJ2-4, with 7 bases lining up with TRBD2. J lost 1 base, V lost 4 bases, and 1 base had no gene match. There are 14 residues in the CDR3. Germline V gene data show CDR1 as MNHEY and CDR2 as SVGAGI. CDR3: CASSWGGAKNIQYF. Written as DNA, the CDR3 is TGTGCCAGCAGTTGGGGGGGGGCCAAAAACATTCAGTACTTC.

This rearrangement joins TRBV11-3 to TRBJ2-7; TRBD1 is a possible D gene (6 bases). Germline V gene sequence: CDR1 SGHNT, CDR2 YENEEA. V was trimmed by 5 bases and J by 3 bases, leaving 11 bases between them. The CDR3 is 13 residues long. CDR3 nucleotide sequence: TGTGCCAGCAGCAAGGACAGATACTACGAGCAGTACTTC. It is translated as CASSKDRYYEQYF.

The genes are TRBV6-6 and TRBJ2-7, with D perhaps TRBD2 (5 bases). In germline, CDR1 is MNHNY, CDR2 SVGAGI (reference sequence). Trimming stripped 10 bases from V and 1 base from J, with 14 bases between. This CDR3 comprises 13 residues. The CDR3 loop is CATQMGSSYEQYV. The CDR3 region has the DNA TGTGCCACCCAAATGGGGAGTTCCTACGAGCAGTACGTC.